These 21 T cell receptor beta chains originate from one sample sequenced in a study of graft-versus-host responses after intestinal transplantation. Clones were sequenced by immunoSEQ multiplex PCR, and TCRdb holds only the in-frame ones, with some missing. The data hold about 130,000 clones, with over 90% observed a single time. Antigens for these TCRs are unknown. The material sequenced was unstimulated CD4+ T cells sorted from spleen or lymph node cells, taken before intestinal transplant. Receptors originate from a human donor who received an intestinal transplant.

This clone was seen a single time. The chain uses TRBV7-9 and TRBJ2-3; 16 positions match TRBD2. V shed 2 bases, J shed 6 bases, and the junction held 11 bases outside the gene matches. Germline CDR1 SEHNR, CDR2 FQNEAQ (reference sequence). This CDR3 has 19 amino acids. The CDR3, as DNA: TGTGCCAGCAGCTTATCCCCGGGACTAGCGGGAGGGCATGTGGATACGCAGTATTTT. Protein: CASSLSPGLAGGHVDTQYF.

The V gene is TRBV28, the J gene TRBJ1-4, with TRBD1 as a possible D gene (5 bases). Trimming took off 2 bases at V and 5 bases at J, with 6 bases between the two ends. This CDR3 has 13 amino acids. Germline assignment: CDR1 MDHEN and CDR2 SYDVKM. This chain's CDR3 is CASSLGGNEKLFF. The CDR3 DNA follows: TGTGCCAGCAGTTTAGGGGGGAATGAAAAACTGTTTTTT.

The chain uses TRBV9 and TRBJ1-2; the match to TRBD1 covers 10 bases. Trimming removed 5 bases from V and 7 bases from J; junction bases left unmatched: 5. This CDR3 is 13 amino acids long. Germline lookup yields CDR1 SGDLS and CDR2 YYNGEE. The CDR3 DNA reads as TGTGCCAGCAGAATGACAGGGGGCGCTGGCTACACCTTC. Translation: CASRMTGGAGYTF.

With respect to this clone: This sample includes further DNA sequences coding for the same CDR3. The rearrangement uses TRBV15 and TRBJ2-5; D gene unclear. Trimming removed 1 base at V and 4 bases at J, with 10 bases between. CDR3 size: 14 residues. Germline lookup yields CDR1 LNHNV and CDR2 YYDKDF (reference sequence). CDR3 nucleotide sequence: TGTGCCACCAGCAGAGGAACGTCACGAGAGACCCAGTACTTC. Its translation is CATSRGTSRETQYF.

The chain employs TRBV21-1 and TRBJ2-7. TRBV21-1 is termed a pseudogene. The CDR3 is 15 residues long. CDR3 amino acids: CASSKGIGAPYEQYF. CDR3 in DNA: TGTGCCAGCAGCAAAGGTATAGGTGCGCCCTACGAGCAGTACTTC.

The chain has TRBV19 and TRBJ1-3; TRBD1 matches 7 bases. This CDR3 is 16 amino acids long. The trim removed 3 bases at V and 0 bases at J, leaving 5 bases unmatched. CDR1 and CDR2 (germline): LNHDA, SQIVND (reference sequence). The DNA for the CDR3 is TGTGCCAGTAGTATTCAGGGGGGACTCTCTGGAAACACCATATATTTT. This translates into CASSIQGGLSGNTIYF. The full variable domain, with the rest looked up from reference TRBV19 and TRBJ1-3, is DGGITQSPKYLFRKEGQNVTLSCEQNLNHDAMYWYRQDPGQGLRLIYYSQIVNDFQKGDIAEGYSVSREKKESFPLTVTSAQKNPTAFYLCASSIQGGLSGNTIYFGEGSWLTVV.

The CDR3: CASSRGDSNQPQHF. CDR3 DNA: TGTGCCAGCAGCAGGGGGGATAGCAATCAGCCCCAGCATTTT. The chain has TRBV2 and TRBJ1-5; 7 bases align to TRBD1. CDR1 and CDR2 from the germline V gene are SNHLY and FYNNEI. Unmatched junction bases numbered 2, after V lost 6 bases and J lost 0 bases. The CDR3 is made up of 14 amino acids.

The chain combines TRBV19 with TRBJ1-4, with 9 positions matching TRBD1. CDR1 and CDR2 from the germline V gene are LNHDA and SQIVND (reference sequence). The junction had 6 bases not matched to a gene; V was cut back by 3 bases and J by 10 bases. The CDR3 is made up of 14 amino acids. The CDR3 DNA reads as TGTGCCAGTAGTATGGGGGGACAGGGCGGAAAACTGTTTTTT. Its protein is CASSMGGQGGKLFF.

The V call is TRBV18, the J call TRBJ2-7, with D maybe TRBD1 (6 bases). Trimming cost V 6 bases and J 5 bases, with 14 bases left between them. This CDR3 is 13 amino acids long. Germline V lookup: CDR1 KGHSH, CDR2 LQKENI. CDR3 sequence: CASSGGQTNEQYF. The CDR3 nucleotides read TGTGCCAGCTCCGGCGGACAGACTAACGAGCAGTACTTC.

The V call is TRBV10-3, the J call TRBJ1-2; no reliable D call. The V and J ends lost 5 bases and 0 bases respectively, with 13 bases between them. This CDR3 is built from 15 residues. Looked up from germline, CDR1 is ENHRY and CDR2 is SYGVKD. The CDR3 DNA reads as TGTGCCATCAGTCCCACCAGCCTAACTAACTATGGCTACACCTTC. Amino acid sequence: CAISPTSLTNYGYTF.

The rearrangement links TRBV19 to TRBJ1-5, with TRBD1 matching 9 bases. The CDR3 is 14 residues long. Losses at the gene ends were 8 bases for V and 4 bases for J; bases not matched to a gene: 6. Germline V gene data show CDR1 as LNHDA and CDR2 as SQIVND (reference sequence). The CDR3, as DNA: TGTGCCAGTGGGGGGACAGGGCGAAATCAGCCCCAGCATTTT. Protein: CASGGTGRNQPQHF.

The chain has TRBV29-1 and TRBJ2-3, with D unresolved. CDR1 SQVTM and CDR2 ANQGSEA come from the germline V gene. V was cut by 3 bases and J by 1 base, with 14 bases left in between. The CDR3 extends over 15 amino acids. In nucleotides, the CDR3 is TGCAGCGTTGAGGGGTCGGGTGCCCGCACAGATACGCAGTATTTT. As protein: CSVEGSGARTDTQYF.

CDR3 in amino acids: CAISESSSGQETQYF. The CDR3 region has the DNA TGTGCCATCAGTGAGTCGTCTAGCGGGCAAGAGACCCAGTACTTC. V is TRBV10-3 and J is TRBJ2-5; 8 bases are a match to TRBD2. Germline lookup yields CDR1 ENHRY and CDR2 SYGVKD. The J segment lost 2 bases and the V segment lost 0 bases, leaving 2 bases of the junction unmatched. The CDR3 covers 15 residues.

The chain combines TRBV18 with TRBJ2-4, with D possibly TRBD1 on 6 matching bases. Germline CDR1 is KGHSH and CDR2 is LQKENI. This CDR3 is built from 16 residues. V gave up 3 bases and J gave up 0 bases, with 12 bases separating them. The CDR3 nucleotides are TGTGCCAGCTCACCGCCCAACAGGGAAGCCAAAAACATTCAGTACTTC. Residues: CASSPPNREAKNIQYF. Variable domain in full (rest from reference TRBV18 and TRBJ2-4): NAGVMQNPRHLVRRRGQEARLRCSPMKGHSHVYWYRQLPEEGLKFMVYLQKENIIDESGMPKERFSAEFPKEGPSILRIQQVVRGDSAAYFCASSPPNREAKNIQYFGAGTRLSVL.

To note about this clone: At the DNA level, this CDR3 is encoded by other sequences in the same sample as well. The chain is built from TRBV7-2 and TRBJ1-5; tentatively, D is TRBD1 (6 bases). The CDR3 contains 15 residues. CDR1 and CDR2 (germline): SGHTA, FQGNSA. Between the trimmed V and J ends, which lost 1 base and 4 bases, there was a span of 11 bases. The CDR3 nucleotides read TGTGCCAGCAGCTTAGAGGGGGGATCTAATCAGCCCCAGCATTTT. Translation gives CASSLEGGSNQPQHF.

This rearrangement joins TRBV20-1 to TRBJ2-1; 7 bases match TRBD2. The germline V gene has CDR1 DFQATT and CDR2 SNEGSKA (reference sequence). The CDR3 spans 11 residues. Germline trimming cut 6 bases from V and 8 bases from J; bases unmatched to any gene: 4. This CDR3 is CSAGGWDEQFF. CDR3 nucleotide sequence: TGCAGTGCGGGAGGGTGGGATGAGCAGTTCTTC.

The J gene is TRBJ1-3, the V gene TRBV5-1, with D tentatively TRBD1 (6 bases). Trimming took off 5 bases at V and 0 bases at J, with 12 bases between the two ends. The CDR3 has 15 residues. The germline V gene encodes CDR1 SGHRS and CDR2 YFSETQ. The CDR3 region is CASREGQVSGNTIYF. The CDR3, as DNA: TGCGCCAGCAGGGAGGGACAAGTCTCTGGAAACACCATATATTTT.

This chain connects TRBV4-1 to TRBJ1-1, with 7 bases identical to TRBD1. Germline V gene data show CDR1 as MGHRA and CDR2 as YSYEKL. Losses at the gene ends were 4 bases for V and 10 bases for J; bases not matched to a gene: 9. CDR3 length: 13 residues. The CDR3 bases are TGCGCCAGCAGCCTCGAAGGACAGGTTCGAGCTTTCTTT. Translation gives CASSLEGQVRAFF.

This chain connects TRBV9 to TRBJ2-7; 8 bases map to TRBD1. Germline loops: CDR1 SGDLS, CDR2 YYNGEE. The CDR3 is made up of 13 amino acids. The V and J ends lost 2 bases and 5 bases, in that order; junction bases with no gene match: 3. CDR3 sequence (DNA): TGTGCCAGCAGCGTCACGACAGGGGACGAGCAGTACTTC. This gives the protein CASSVTTGDEQYF.

V gene TRBV14 combines with J gene TRBJ2-7; D unresolved. In germline, CDR1 is SGHDN, CDR2 FVKESK. Deletions cut 3 bases from V and 4 bases from J, with 4 bases between. This CDR3 is 11 amino acids long. CDR3 DNA: TGTGCCAGCAGCCACGATTACGAGCAGTACTTC. This translates into CASSHDYEQYF.

V usage is TRBV10-1 and J usage is TRBJ2-3; the match to TRBD2 covers 8 bases. The CDR3 is 15 residues long. Germline V lookup: CDR1 WNHNN, CDR2 SYGVQD (reference sequence). Germline trimming cut 1 base from V and 14 bases from J; bases unmatched to any gene: 14. The CDR3 DNA sequence: TGCGCCAGCAGTGAGTTCGGACTAGCAGGAGGTCACCGGTATTTT. This sequence encodes CASSEFGLAGGHRYF.